This note documents a single T cell receptor (beta chain) sequence. The record originates from a study of radiation and T cells in renal cell carcinoma. This table comes from immunoSEQ multiplex PCR, and its TCRdb copy is limited to in-frame clones, with some not included. The sample lists 130,000 to 150,000 clones; 88% were seen once. J gave up 7 bases and V 4 bases, and 6 bases lay outside the gene matches. There are 15 residues in the CDR3. Germline V gives CDR1 ENHRY, CDR2 SYGVKD. Time point specified: baseline pretreatment blood. As to treatment: 15 Gy SBRT to primary tumor, nephrectomy 4 weeks later.

The sequenced sample was blood, obtained from a patient whose treatment included radiotherapy and nephrectomy. This rearrangement joins TRBV10-3 to TRBJ1-6; 8 bases map to TRBD1. The TCR was taken from a woman between 65 and 79 years old with renal cell carcinoma. The CDR3 loop reads CAISGDRGINSPLHF. CDR3 DNA: TGTGCCATCAGTGGAGACAGGGGTATCAATTCACCCCTCCACTTT.